One sample yielded the 18 T cell receptor beta chains listed below, sequenced in a study of molecular identifiers for immune sequencing clone quantification. TCRdb re-called the PCR reads through MiXCR, storing one row per CDR3 protein. In the table there are a few hundred thousand distinct CDR3 sequences, about a quarter of which are singletons. Sequencing was performed on naive CD8+ T cells from blood, with Jurkat cell RNA spiked in. Subset here: FACS-sorted CD8+CD4-CCR7+CD45RA+ naive T cells. Receptors originate from a human donor in good health. Some libraries in this study had Jurkat cell RNA spiked in.

Many counts were recorded for this clonotype. The V gene is TRBV5-6, the J gene TRBJ2-4, with a weak D call TRBD1 (5 bases). Germline loops: CDR1 SGHDT, CDR2 YYEEEE. The CDR3 is 16 residues long. V shed 3 bases and J shed 0 bases, with 13 bases lying between them. CDR3 sequence (DNA): TGTGCCAGCAGCTCCTGGAACAGGCTAGCCAAAAACATTCAGTACTTC. Its translation is CASSSWNRLAKNIQYF.

This clonotype was detected a few times. Its ends do not fully match the called genes, so a read error is possible. The chain links TRBV4-1 to TRBJ1-5; the D is unclear. There are 17 residues in the CDR3. CDR1 is MGHRA and CDR2 is YSYEKL in the germline V gene. CDR3 in amino acids: CASSPGPGPEFNPPPHF. The CDR3 region has the DNA TGCGCCAGCAGCCCCGGGCCAGGCCCCGAATTCAATCCGCCCCCGCATTTT.

V and J are TRBV27 and TRBJ1-1; tentatively, D is TRBD1 (5 bases). Trimming removed 2 bases from V and 3 bases from J, with 13 bases in between. From germline, CDR1 is MNHEY and CDR2 SMNVEV (reference sequence). The CDR3 contains 15 residues. The CDR3 DNA sequence: TGTGCCAGCAGTTTAACCGGGTTAGGGGACACTGAAGCTTTCTTT. This sequence encodes CASSLTGLGDTEAFF.

This clonotype was picked up many times. This chain links TRBV12-5 with TRBJ1-2, with D hard to call. The CDR3 covers 13 residues. Trimming took 2 bases from V and 6 from J, leaving 10 bases between them. CDR1 and CDR2 (germline): LGHNT, FRNRAP. CDR3 bases: TGTGCTAGTGGTTTGTCACTTACCCATGGCTACACCTTC. Translation: CASGLSLTHGYTF.

The chain joins TRBV7-2 to TRBJ2-1; D call uncertain. The CDR3 sequence is 12 residues long. V was pared by 1 base and J by 5 bases, with 3 bases between. In germline, CDR1 is SGHTA, CDR2 FQGNSA. The CDR3: CASSLVDNEQFF. In nucleotides, the CDR3 is TGTGCCAGCAGCTTAGTGGACAATGAGCAGTTCTTC.

The chain joins TRBV6-4 to TRBJ1-1, with TRBD1 matching over 7 bases. The CDR3 has 14 amino acids. Germline V gives CDR1 MRHNA, CDR2 SNTAGT. V shed 6 bases and J 1 base; nucleotides not matched to a gene: 5. This CDR3 reads CASRVTGANTEAFF. CDR3 nucleotide sequence: TGTGCCAGCAGAGTCACAGGGGCGAACACTGAAGCTTTCTTT.

A remark on this clonotype: A read error may produce the germline difference seen at one junction end. This chain connects TRBV20-1 to TRBJ2-3, with 7 bases aligning to TRBD1. CDR1 DFQATT and CDR2 SNEGSKA come from the germline V gene (reference sequence). CDR3 length: 13 amino acids. The DNA of the CDR3 is TGCAGTGCGACGGGACAGTACACAGATACGCGGTATTTT. This translates into CSATGQYTDTRYF.

This clonotype was detected only a few times. This chain connects TRBV28 to TRBJ2-7, with D possibly being TRBD1 (6 bases). This CDR3 is 15 amino acids long. Germline CDR1 MDHEN, CDR2 SYDVKM. V lost 1 base and J lost 2, with 12 bases in between. The CDR3 nucleotides are TGTGCCAGCAGTTTATTTGGGGGCTATGCCTACGAGCAGTACTTC. Amino acids: CASSLFGGYAYEQYF. The entire variable domain, with the rest obtained from reference TRBV28 and TRBJ2-7, is as follows: DVKVTQSSRYLVKRTGEKVFLECVQDMDHENMFWYRQDPGLGLRLIYFSYDVKMKEKGDIPEGYSVSREKKERFSLILESASTNQTSMYLCASSLFGGYAYEQYFGPGTRLTVT.

As for this clonotype: A clone one base away is much larger, so this may be a read error. The chain uses TRBV5-6 and TRBJ2-7; D not resolved. Trimming removed 4 bases at V and 2 bases at J, with 10 bases between. This CDR3 spans 13 amino acids. Germline values: CDR1 SGHDT, CDR2 YYEEEE. This CDR3 reads CASSPTVTYEQYF. The CDR3 DNA sequence: TGTGCCAGCAGCCCGACGGTAACCTACGAGCAGTACTTC.

A word on this clonotype: This sequence may be a read error, since a much larger clone differs from it by one base. This chain uses TRBV4-1 with TRBJ2-7, with 11 bases lining up with TRBD2. The length of the CDR3 is 14 residues. Germline CDR1 is MGHRA and CDR2 is YSYEKL. The CDR3 nucleotides are TGCGCCAGCAGCCATGGGACTAGCGGCTACAAGCAGTACTTC. Translation: CASSHGTSGYKQYF.

This clonotype is a singleton in its sample. A read error is possible here, since a much larger clone lies one base away. The rearrangement uses TRBV7-6 and TRBJ2-5; D gene unclear. The CDR3 is 14 residues long. The germline CDR1 and CDR2 sequences are SGHVS and FNYEAQ. V lost 5 bases and J lost 5, with 15 bases in between. The CDR3 reads CASSGNLQRETQYF. The CDR3 DNA is TGTGCCAGCAGCGGGAATCTGCAACGGGAGACCCAGTACTTC.

This clonotype has at least ten counts. V is TRBV7-9 and J is TRBJ2-7; TRBD1 agrees at 9 bases. The ends lost 4 bases at V and 6 bases at J; junction bases unmatched: 4. The CDR3 sequence is 13 residues long. Germline V CDR1 and CDR2: SEHNR, FQNEAQ (reference sequence). Here the CDR3 DNA reads TGTGCCAGCAGCTCGGGACAGGGCCTCGAGCAGTACTTC. Translating gives CASSSGQGLEQYF.

This chain uses TRBV4-1 with TRBJ1-5, with a weak D call TRBD1 (5 bases). The CDR3 consists of 15 residues. With 4 bases removed from V and 0 bases from J, the gap between germline ends came to 10 bases. CDR1 and CDR2 from the germline V gene are MGHRA and YSYEKL. CDR3 in amino acids: CASSLGPFSNQPQHF. The DNA for the CDR3 is TGCGCCAGCAGCCTGGGACCGTTTAGCAATCAGCCCCAGCATTTT.

The CDR3 region is CSASAVNSNQPQHF. For the CDR3, the DNA is TGCAGTGCTAGTGCCGTTAATAGCAATCAGCCCCAGCATTTT. The chain employs TRBV20-1 and TRBJ1-5; D not resolved. Trimming pared 3 bases from V and 0 bases from J, leaving 9 bases between. This CDR3 is 14 amino acids long. Germline values: CDR1 DFQATT, CDR2 SNEGSKA (reference sequence).

This clonotype was recorded once. The chain joins TRBV5-6 to TRBJ1-3; D might be TRBD1 (6 bases). CDR3 length: 15 residues. Trimming stripped 1 base from V and 9 bases from J, with 17 bases between. The germline V gene encodes CDR1 SGHDT and CDR2 YYEEEE. CDR3 sequence reads: CASSLRRGSGPTIYF. CDR3 nucleotides: TGTGCCAGCAGCTTGAGGAGGGGGAGTGGACCCACCATATATTTT.

At least ten counts were recorded for this clonotype. This sequence joins TRBV6-2 or TRBV6-3 and TRBJ2-7; D uncertain. V lost 7 bases and J 4 bases, leaving 14 bases between the germline ends. CDR1 MNHEY and CDR2 SVGEGT come from the germline V gene. The CDR3 spans 13 residues. CDR3: CASTIGLPYEQYF. DNA for the CDR3: TGTGCCAGCACCATCGGCCTTCCGTACGAGCAGTACTTC.

About this clonotype itself: A much larger clonotype is one base distant, so this may be a read error. The rearrangement uses TRBV27 and TRBJ2-3, with TRBD2 identical over 9 bases. The germline CDR1 and CDR2 sequences are MNHEY and SMNVEV (reference sequence). There are 18 residues in the CDR3. CDR3 region: CASSLSKIGSGGTGTQYF. In DNA, the CDR3 is TGTGCCAGCAGTTTATCGAAAATCGGTAGCGGGGGCACAGGTACGCAGTATTTT.

This clonotype has more than one count but fewer than ten. The rearrangement joins TRBV7-9 to TRBJ2-5, with TRBD2 as a possible D gene (5 bases). The ends were cut back, 2 bases at V and 3 bases at J, with 10 bases in the middle. The CDR3 is 14 amino acids. Germline CDR1 is SEHNR and CDR2 is FQNEAQ (reference sequence). The CDR3 region is CASSLSWGEETQYF. For the CDR3, the DNA is TGTGCCAGCAGCTTATCCTGGGGAGAAGAGACCCAGTACTTC.